A single sample gave rise to the 12 T cell receptor beta chains below, sequenced in a study of T cells in Graves' hyperthyroidism and ophthalmopathy. RNA transcripts provided the source from which TCR beta CDR3 regions were amplified. Researchers ran a first-round RT-PCR on the TCR CDR3 using the HTBI primer set. One entry per CDR3 protein, called by TCRdb with MiXCR from the multiplex PCR reads. The sample shows 450,000 to 700,000 distinct CDR3 sequences, 40% to 55% of them seen only once. What was sequenced was peripheral blood or thyroid tissue (not recorded which). Receptor source: an adult woman with Graves' disease, either hyperthyroidism or ophthalmopathy (not recorded which).

The chain recombines TRBV20-1 with TRBJ2-7; 16 nucleotides match TRBD2. V trimming: 5 bases; J trimming: 5 bases; junction bases outside the gene matches: 3. This CDR3 has 14 residues. The germline CDR1 and CDR2 sequences are DFQATT and SNEGSKA (reference sequence). This CDR3 reads CSAPGTSGRDEQYF. The CDR3 region has the DNA TGCAGTGCTCCCGGGACTAGCGGGAGGGACGAGCAGTACTTC.

This clonotype was picked up many times. V usage is TRBV3-1 and J usage is TRBJ1-1, with 9 bases aligning to TRBD1. This CDR3 spans 14 amino acids. Per the germline V gene, CDR1 is LGHDT and CDR2 is YNNKEL (reference sequence). After removal of 4 bases from V and 2 bases from J, the junction contained 2 bases not matched to a gene. The DNA of the CDR3 is TGTGCCAGCAGCCGACAGGGGGGAAACACTGAAGCTTTCTTT. This codes for CASSRQGGNTEAFF. The entire variable domain, with the rest obtained from reference TRBV3-1 and TRBJ1-1, is as follows: DTAVSQTPKYLVTQMGNDKSIKCEQNLGHDTMYWYKQDSKKFLKIMFSYNNKELIINETVPNRFSPKSPDKAHLNLHINSLELGDSAVYFCASSRQGGNTEAFFGQGTRLTVV.

This clonotype was seen ten or more times. The chain employs TRBV6-4 and TRBJ1-2; no firm D call. CDR1 is MRHNA, CDR2 SNTAGT, per germline. V was clipped by 3 bases and J by 5 bases, with 7 bases between them. The CDR3 consists of 12 residues. The CDR3 nucleotides read TGTGCCAGCAGTGAAAAGCATTATGGCTACACCTTC. Translating gives CASSEKHYGYTF.

As to this clonotype: Mismatch with germline at one junction end may stem from a read error. J is TRBJ1-2 and V is TRBV10-3, with unresolved D. Germline V gene data show CDR1 as ENHRY and CDR2 as SYGVKD. The CDR3 extends over 9 amino acids. CDR3 nucleotide sequence: TGTGCCATCAGTGCTTTGAGGGCATTC. It codes for CAISALRAF.

This clonotype occurred a few times. The DNA of the CDR3 is TGTGCCATCACGGCGGGGAGCGGGGCCTATGGCTACACCTTC. Translating gives CAITAGSGAYGYTF. This chain joins TRBV10-3 and TRBJ1-2; D perhaps matches TRBD1 (5 bases). Germline lookup yields CDR1 ENHRY and CDR2 SYGVKD. The CDR3 is 14 amino acids. V was pared by 7 bases and J by 4 bases, with 16 bases between.

This clonotype was seen ten or more times. This chain connects TRBV2 to TRBJ1-1, with D possibly being TRBD1 (5 bases). The CDR3 is 14 amino acids. V was cut by 6 bases and J by 0 bases, with 11 bases left in between. Germline V CDR1 and CDR2: SNHLY, FYNNEI. The CDR3 DNA reads as TGTGCCAGCAGGCCGGGACCGCTGAACACTGAAGCTTTCTTT. The encoded protein is CASRPGPLNTEAFF.

In this sample, this clonotype turned up once. As DNA, the CDR3 is TGTGCCAGCAGTCCAGGGGGAGTGTACAATGAGCAGTTCTTC. Translated, it gives CASSPGGVYNEQFF. The chain combines TRBV6-1 with TRBJ2-1; 7 nucleotides line up with TRBD1. V dropped 5 bases and J dropped 4; count of bases not matched to a gene: 5. The CDR3 has 14 residues. Germline lookup yields CDR1 MNHNS and CDR2 SASEGT.

This clonotype was counted a few times. This may be a read error: a much more frequent sequence differs by one nucleotide. The chain couples TRBV7-8 to TRBJ2-7; 11 bases are a match to TRBD2. The germline CDR1 and CDR2 sequences are SGHVS and FQNEAQ. The CDR3 extends over 14 amino acids. With 3 bases clipped from V and 5 bases from J, the junction kept 3 bases outside the gene matches. As DNA, the CDR3 is TGTGCCAGCAGCTTCACTAGCGGGAGCGACGAGCAGTACTTC. This encodes CASSFTSGSDEQYF. Full variable domain (rest looked up from reference TRBV7-8 and TRBJ2-7): GAGVSQSPRYKVAKRGQDVALRCDPISGHVSLFWYQQALGQGPEFLTYFQNEAQLDKSGLPSDRFFAERPEGSVSTLKIQRTQQEDSAVYLCASSFTSGSDEQYFGPGTRLTVT.

This chain links TRBV7-9 with TRBJ1-4, with 8 bases identical to TRBD1. The V segment lost 11 bases and the J segment 7 bases; nucleotides outside the gene matches: 6. This CDR3 region has 12 residues. Germline values: CDR1 SEHNR, CDR2 FQNEAQ (reference sequence). CDR3 in DNA: TGTGCCGGAGACAGGGGCGGTGAAAAACTGTTTTTT. It translates to CAGDRGGEKLFF.

The chain employs TRBV15 and TRBJ1-2, with D tentatively TRBD1 (5 bases). Trimming left V 0 bases short and J 1 base short, with 9 bases between. The germline V gene has CDR1 LNHNV and CDR2 YYDKDF (reference sequence). The CDR3 spans 15 residues. CDR3 residues: CATSRDRENNYGYTF. The CDR3 nucleotides are TGTGCCACCAGCAGAGACAGGGAAAATAACTATGGCTACACCTTC. Filled out from reference TRBV15 and TRBJ1-2, the complete variable domain reads DAMVIQNPRYQVTQFGKPVTLSCSQTLNHNVMYWYQQKSSQAPKLLFHYYDKDFNNEADTPDNFQSRRPNTSFCFLDIRSPGLGDTAMYLCATSRDRENNYGYTFGSGTRLTVV.

The rearrangement uses TRBV2 and TRBJ2-5; 9 bases line up with TRBD1. From germline, CDR1 is SNHLY and CDR2 FYNNEI. J lost 7 bases, V lost 6 bases, and 3 bases had no gene match. CDR3 size: 12 residues. In DNA, the CDR3 is TGTGCCAGCAGCGTGGACAGGGGGACCCAGTACTTC. This codes for CASSVDRGTQYF.

This clonotype was seen only a few times. The CDR3, as DNA: TGTGCCAGCAGTCTCCGGGACAGGGTGTACTACGAGCAGTACTTC. Its translation is CASSLRDRVYYEQYF. This chain joins TRBV2 and TRBJ2-7; 9 bases align to TRBD1. This CDR3 spans 15 amino acids. The V gene end was trimmed by 5 bases and the J gene end by 3 bases; junction bases not matched to a gene: 8. Germline lookup yields CDR1 SNHLY and CDR2 FYNNEI.